A single sample gave rise to the 3 T cell receptor beta chains below, sequenced in a study of cytomegalovirus exposure and HLA in healthy donors. It was with 60 Vbeta and 13 Jbeta primers that the PCR ran. TCRdb's table, derived via immunoSEQ multiplex PCR, lists solely in-frame clones and lacks some. This sample has under 130,000 clones, with 78% found just once. Source material: PBMCs. All receptors derive from a man aged 30 to 39 in good health and CMV-seronegative.

The rearrangement uses TRBV5-1 and TRBJ1-2, with TRBD1 identical over 10 bases. V lost 0 bases, J lost 10 bases, and 9 bases stayed unmatched. The germline V gene encodes CDR1 SGHRS and CDR2 YFSETQ. This CDR3 is built from 15 residues. Here the CDR3 DNA reads TGCGCCAGCAGCTTGGCCACGACAGGGGGCTGGGACTACACCTTC. Residues: CASSLATTGGWDYTF.

This clone turned up a few times. The chain has TRBV7-8 and TRBJ1-4; a weak D match, TRBD1 (5 bases). Germline assignment: CDR1 SGHVS and CDR2 FQNEAQ. This CDR3 has 17 residues. Deletions cut 5 bases from V and 7 bases from J, with 23 bases between. The CDR3 loop is CASSRVGGVGLGEKLFF. CDR3 DNA: TGTGCCAGCAGCCGGGTGGGGGGGGTGGGTCTCGGTGAAAAACTGTTTTTT.

This rearrangement joins TRBV19 to TRBJ2-7; a weak D match, TRBD1 (5 bases). The V gene lost 3 bases and the J gene lost 3 bases, with 9 bases spanning the gap. Germline V gives CDR1 LNHDA, CDR2 SQIVND (reference sequence). The length of the CDR3 is 13 residues. The CDR3 DNA reads TGTGCCAGTAGTATGCCAGGGAACTACGAGCAGTACTTC. Amino acid sequence: CASSMPGNYEQYF.